This T cell receptor (beta chain) originates from a study of blood T cell repertoires in COVID-19. Turning to the study itself: Italy, Spain and the United States were the sources of the convalescent and acute COVID-19 samples. T cells, B-cell-depleted T cells, or PBMCs supplied cDNA or gDNA.

Data came from immunoSEQ multiplex PCR; TCRdb stores just in-frame clones and leaves some out. This sample carries roughly 220,000 clones, around 87% of them seen once, and the ten largest clones take approximately 2.9%. This clone was detected a few times. The sequencing input was peripheral blood. The origin of this receptor is a man between 60 and 75 years old with acute or convalescent COVID-19.

CDR3 sequence: CATSGRQGAGNTIYF. CDR3 coding DNA: TGTGCCACCAGCGGTCGACAGGGGGCTGGAAACACCATATATTTT. The gene calls are TRBV15 and TRBJ1-3; 9 nucleotides align to TRBD1. The CDR3 consists of 15 residues. The germline CDR1 and CDR2 sequences are LNHNV and YYDKDF (reference sequence). V lost 5 bases, J lost 2 bases, and 4 bases stayed unmatched.